The present entry profiles one T cell receptor (beta chain) with its context. The CDR3 is 15 amino acids. The V and J ends lost 0 bases and 4 bases respectively, with 13 bases between them. CDR1 SGHVS and CDR2 FNYEAQ come from the germline V gene. The sample originates from a study of T cell responses to AZD1222 COVID-19 vaccine. TCRdb keeps only in-frame clones here, not all; method: immunoSEQ multiplex PCR. Of about 200,000 clones listed, approximately 93% are singletons. The rearrangement uses TRBV7-6 and TRBJ2-7, with D tentatively TRBD1 (5 bases). Specimen: peripheral blood, collected 28 days after the second AZD1222 dose. The clonotype was recovered from an adult who received the AZD1222 COVID-19 vaccine. The CDR3 reads CASSLASDSRYEQYF. Written as DNA, the CDR3 is TGTGCCAGCAGCTTAGCCTCCGACAGCAGATACGAGCAGTACTTC. Drawing the rest from reference TRBV7-6 and TRBJ2-7, the complete variable domain is GAGVSQSPRYKVTKRGQDVALRCDPISGHVSLYWYRQALGQGPEFLTYFNYEAQQDKSGLPNDRFSAERPEGSISTLTIQRTEQRDSAMYRCASSLASDSRYEQYFGPGTRLTVT.